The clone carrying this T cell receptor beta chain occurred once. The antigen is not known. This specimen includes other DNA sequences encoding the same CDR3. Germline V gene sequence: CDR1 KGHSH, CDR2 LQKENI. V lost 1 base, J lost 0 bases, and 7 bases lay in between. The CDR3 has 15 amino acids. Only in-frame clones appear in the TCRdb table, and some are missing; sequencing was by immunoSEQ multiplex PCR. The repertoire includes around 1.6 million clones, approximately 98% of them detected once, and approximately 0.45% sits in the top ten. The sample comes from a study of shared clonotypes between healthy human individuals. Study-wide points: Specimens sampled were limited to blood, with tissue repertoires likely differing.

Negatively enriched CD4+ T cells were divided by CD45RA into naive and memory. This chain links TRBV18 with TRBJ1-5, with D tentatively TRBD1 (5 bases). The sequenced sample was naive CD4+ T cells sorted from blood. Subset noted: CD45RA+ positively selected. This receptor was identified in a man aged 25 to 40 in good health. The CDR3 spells CASSPLQGSNQPQHF. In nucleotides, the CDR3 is TGTGCCAGCTCACCACTTCAGGGTAGCAATCAGCCCCAGCATTTT.